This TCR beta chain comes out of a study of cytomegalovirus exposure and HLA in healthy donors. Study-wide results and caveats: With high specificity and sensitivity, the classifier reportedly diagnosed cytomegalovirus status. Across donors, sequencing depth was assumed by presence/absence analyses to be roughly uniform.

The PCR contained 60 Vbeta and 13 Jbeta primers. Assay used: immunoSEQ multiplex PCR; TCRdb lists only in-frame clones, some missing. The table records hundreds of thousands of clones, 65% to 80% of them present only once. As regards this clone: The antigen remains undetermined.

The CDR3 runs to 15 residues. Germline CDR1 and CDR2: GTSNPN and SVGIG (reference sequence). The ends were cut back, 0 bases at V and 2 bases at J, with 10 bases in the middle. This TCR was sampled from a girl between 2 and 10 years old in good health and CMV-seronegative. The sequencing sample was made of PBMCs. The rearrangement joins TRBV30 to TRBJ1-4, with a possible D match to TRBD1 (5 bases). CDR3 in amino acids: CAWSVRGWTNEKLFF. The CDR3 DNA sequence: TGTGCCTGGAGTGTACGGGGGTGGACTAATGAAAAACTGTTTTTT.